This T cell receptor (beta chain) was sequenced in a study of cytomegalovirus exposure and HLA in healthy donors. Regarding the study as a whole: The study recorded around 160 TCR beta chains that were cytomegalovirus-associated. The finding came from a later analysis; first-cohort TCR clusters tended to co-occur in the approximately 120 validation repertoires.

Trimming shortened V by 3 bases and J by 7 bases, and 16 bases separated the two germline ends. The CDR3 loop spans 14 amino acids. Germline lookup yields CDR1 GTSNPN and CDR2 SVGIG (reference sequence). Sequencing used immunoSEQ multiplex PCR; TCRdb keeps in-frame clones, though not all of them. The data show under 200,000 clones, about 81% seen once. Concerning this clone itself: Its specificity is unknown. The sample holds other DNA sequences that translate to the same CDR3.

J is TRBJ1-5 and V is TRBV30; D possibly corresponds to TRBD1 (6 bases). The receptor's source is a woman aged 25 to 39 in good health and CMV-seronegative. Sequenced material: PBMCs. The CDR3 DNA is TGTGCCTGGAGCGGAACAGGGCGAGGACAGCCCCAGCATTTT. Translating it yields CAWSGTGRGQPQHF.